This T cell receptor beta chain was found in a study of blood T cell repertoires in COVID-19. Clones were read by immunoSEQ multiplex PCR, and TCRdb kept only the in-frame ones, dropping some. The data show about 99,000 clones, around 90% seen once. CDR1 is SNHLY, CDR2 FYNNEI, per germline. This CDR3 spans 14 amino acids. J gave up 4 bases and V 8 bases, and 5 bases lay outside the gene matches. The specimen was peripheral blood. V and J are TRBV2 and TRBJ2-2; TRBD1 agrees at 9 bases. The clonotype was recovered from a woman of 80 years or more in a cohort sampled during active COVID-19. The chain's CDR3 is CASGQGPGTGELFF. The CDR3 DNA reads as TGTGCCAGCGGACAGGGGCCAGGCACCGGGGAGCTGTTTTTT. Combining the CDR3 with reference TRBV2 and TRBJ2-2 gives the whole variable domain EPEVTQTPSHQVTQMGQEVILRCVPISNHLYFYWYRQILGQKVEFLVSFYNNEISEKSEIFDDQFSVERPDGSNFTLKIRSTKLEDSAMYFCASGQGPGTGELFFGEGSRLTVL.